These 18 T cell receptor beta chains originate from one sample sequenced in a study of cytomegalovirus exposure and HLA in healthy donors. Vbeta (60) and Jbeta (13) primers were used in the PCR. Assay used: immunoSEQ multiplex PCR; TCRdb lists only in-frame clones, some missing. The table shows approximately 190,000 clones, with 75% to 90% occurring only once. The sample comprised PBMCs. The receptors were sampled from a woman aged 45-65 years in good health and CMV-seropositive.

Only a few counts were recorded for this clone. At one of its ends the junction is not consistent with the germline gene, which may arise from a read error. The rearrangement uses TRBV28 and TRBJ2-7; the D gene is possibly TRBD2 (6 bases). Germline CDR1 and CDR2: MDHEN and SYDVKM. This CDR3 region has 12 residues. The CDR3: CASSLPRAGIFF. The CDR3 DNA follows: TGTGCCAGCAGTCTCCCCCGGGCGGGGATATTCTTC.

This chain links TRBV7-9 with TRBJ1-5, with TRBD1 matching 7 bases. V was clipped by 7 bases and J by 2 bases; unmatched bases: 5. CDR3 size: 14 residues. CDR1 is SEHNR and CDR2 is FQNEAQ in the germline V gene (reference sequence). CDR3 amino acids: CASTRDRGNQPQHF. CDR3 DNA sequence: TGTGCCAGCACCCGAGACAGGGGCAATCAGCCCCAGCATTTT. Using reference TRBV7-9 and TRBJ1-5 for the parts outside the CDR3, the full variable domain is DTGVSQNPRHKITKRGQNVTFRCDPISEHNRLYWYRQTLGQGPEFLTYFQNEAQLEKSRLLSDRFSAERPKGSFSTLEIQRTEQGDSAMYLCASTRDRGNQPQHFGDGTRLSIL.

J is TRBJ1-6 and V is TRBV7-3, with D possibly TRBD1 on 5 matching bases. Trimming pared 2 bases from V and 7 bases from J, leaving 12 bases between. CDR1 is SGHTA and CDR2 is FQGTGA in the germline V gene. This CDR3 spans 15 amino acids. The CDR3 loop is CASSLDGGWNSPLHF. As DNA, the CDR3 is TGTGCCAGCAGCTTAGACGGGGGGTGGAATTCACCCCTCCACTTT.

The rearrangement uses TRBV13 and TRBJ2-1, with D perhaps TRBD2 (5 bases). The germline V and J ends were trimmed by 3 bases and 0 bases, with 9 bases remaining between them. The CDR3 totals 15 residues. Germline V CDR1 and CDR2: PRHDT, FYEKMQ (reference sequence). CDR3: CASSLWESSYNEQFF. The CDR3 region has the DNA TGTGCCAGCAGCTTGTGGGAGAGCTCCTACAATGAGCAGTTCTTC. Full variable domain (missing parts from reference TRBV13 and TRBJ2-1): AAGVIQSPRHLIKEKRETATLKCYPIPRHDTVYWYQQGPGQDPQFLISFYEKMQSDKGSIPDRFSAQQFSDYHSELNMSSLELGDSALYFCASSLWESSYNEQFFGPGTRLTVL.

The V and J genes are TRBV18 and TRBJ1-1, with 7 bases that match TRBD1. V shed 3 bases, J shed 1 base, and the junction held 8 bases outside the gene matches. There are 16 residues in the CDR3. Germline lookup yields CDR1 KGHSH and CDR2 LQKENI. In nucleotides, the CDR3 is TGTGCCAGCTCACCCGTGGGTCCAGGGGGGAACACTGAAGCTTTCTTT. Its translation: CASSPVGPGGNTEAFF.

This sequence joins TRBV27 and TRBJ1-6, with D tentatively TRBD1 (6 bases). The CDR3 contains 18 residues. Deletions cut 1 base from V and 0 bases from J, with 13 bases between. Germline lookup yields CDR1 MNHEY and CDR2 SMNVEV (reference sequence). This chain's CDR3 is CASSLLGTRSSYNSPLHF. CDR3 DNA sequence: TGTGCCAGCAGTTTATTGGGGACACGGAGCTCCTATAATTCACCCCTCCACTTT.

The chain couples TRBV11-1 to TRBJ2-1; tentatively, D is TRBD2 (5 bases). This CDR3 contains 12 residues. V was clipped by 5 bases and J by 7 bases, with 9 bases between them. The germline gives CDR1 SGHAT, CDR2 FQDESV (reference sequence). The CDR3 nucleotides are TGTGCCAGCAGCCCCTCGGGGAATGAGCAGTTCTTC. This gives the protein CASSPSGNEQFF.

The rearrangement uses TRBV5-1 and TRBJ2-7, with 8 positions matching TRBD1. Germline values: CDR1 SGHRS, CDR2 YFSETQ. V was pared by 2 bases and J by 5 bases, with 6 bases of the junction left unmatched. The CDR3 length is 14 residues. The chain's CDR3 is CASSFGDRFNEQYF. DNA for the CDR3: TGCGCCAGCAGCTTTGGGGACAGGTTCAACGAGCAGTACTTC.

The CDR3 coding sequence is TGCGCCAGCAGTTCTAATCAGGGGTACGGTGAAGCTTTCTTT. Protein product: CASSSNQGYGEAFF. The chain combines TRBV5-1 with TRBJ1-1; TRBD1 might be the D (6 bases). CDR3 size: 14 residues. The V end was cut by 5 bases, the J end by 7 bases, with 18 bases between. In germline, CDR1 is SGHRS, CDR2 YFSETQ.

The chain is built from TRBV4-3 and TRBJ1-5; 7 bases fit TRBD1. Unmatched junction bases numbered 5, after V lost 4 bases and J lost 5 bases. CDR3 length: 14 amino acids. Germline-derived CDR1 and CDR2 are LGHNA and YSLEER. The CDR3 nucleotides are TGCGCCAGCAGCCTTGAAGACAGGGATCAGCCCCAGCATTTT. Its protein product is CASSLEDRDQPQHF.

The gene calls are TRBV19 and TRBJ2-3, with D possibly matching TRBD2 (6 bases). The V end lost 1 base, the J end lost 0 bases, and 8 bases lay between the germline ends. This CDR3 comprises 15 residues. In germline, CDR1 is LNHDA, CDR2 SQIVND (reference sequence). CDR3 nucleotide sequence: TGTGCCAGTAGTATAGGGGCGGGGAGCACAGATACGCAGTATTTT. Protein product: CASSIGAGSTDTQYF.

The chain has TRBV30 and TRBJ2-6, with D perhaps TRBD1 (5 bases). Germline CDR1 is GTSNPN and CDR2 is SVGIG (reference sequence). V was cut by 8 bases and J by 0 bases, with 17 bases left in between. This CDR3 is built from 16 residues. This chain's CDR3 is CASQGPSPSGANVLTF. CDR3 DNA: TGTGCCAGCCAGGGTCCCTCCCCCTCTGGGGCCAACGTCCTGACTTTC.

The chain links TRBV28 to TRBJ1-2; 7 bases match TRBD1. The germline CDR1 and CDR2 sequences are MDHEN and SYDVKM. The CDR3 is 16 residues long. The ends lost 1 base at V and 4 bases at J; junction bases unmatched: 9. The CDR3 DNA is TGTGCCAGCAGTTTATCCCTATTACAGGGGACCTATGGCTACACCTTC. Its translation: CASSLSLLQGTYGYTF.

Written as DNA, the CDR3 is TGTGCCAGCAGTCGACTCAAGAGGGAAGCTTTCTTT. Protein: CASSRLKREAFF. The chain carries TRBV28 and TRBJ1-1; D is undetermined. The CDR3 loop spans 12 amino acids. The germline V gene has CDR1 MDHEN and CDR2 SYDVKM. V was pared by 5 bases and J by 8 bases, with 12 bases between.

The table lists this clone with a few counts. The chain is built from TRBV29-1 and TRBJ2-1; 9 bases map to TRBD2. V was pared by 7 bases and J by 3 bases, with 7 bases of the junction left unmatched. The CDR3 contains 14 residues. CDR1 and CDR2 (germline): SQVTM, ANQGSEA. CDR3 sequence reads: CSGRARGGYNEQFF. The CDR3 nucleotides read TGCAGCGGCCGAGCGCGGGGGGGCTACAATGAGCAGTTCTTC.

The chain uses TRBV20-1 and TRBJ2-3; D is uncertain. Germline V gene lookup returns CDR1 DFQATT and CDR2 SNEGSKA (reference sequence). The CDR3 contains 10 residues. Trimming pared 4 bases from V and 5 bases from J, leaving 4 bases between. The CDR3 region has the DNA TGCAGTGCTACGGTAGATACGCAGTATTTT. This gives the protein CSATVDTQYF.

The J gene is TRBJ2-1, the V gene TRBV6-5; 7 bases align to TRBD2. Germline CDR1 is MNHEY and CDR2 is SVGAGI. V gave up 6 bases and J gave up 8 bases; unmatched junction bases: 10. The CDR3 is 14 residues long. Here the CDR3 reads CASRLGWGRDEQFF. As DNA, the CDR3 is TGTGCCAGCAGACTTGGTTGGGGGAGGGATGAGCAGTTCTTC.

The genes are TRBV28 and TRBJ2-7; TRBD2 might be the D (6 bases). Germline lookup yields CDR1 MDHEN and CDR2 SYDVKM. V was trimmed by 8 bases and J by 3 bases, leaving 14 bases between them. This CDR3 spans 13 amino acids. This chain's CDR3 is CASHTSLGYEQYF. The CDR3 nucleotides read TGTGCCAGCCATACTAGCTTGGGCTACGAGCAGTACTTC. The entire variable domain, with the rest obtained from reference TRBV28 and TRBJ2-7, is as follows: DVKVTQSSRYLVKRTGEKVFLECVQDMDHENMFWYRQDPGLGLRLIYFSYDVKMKEKGDIPEGYSVSREKKERFSLILESASTNQTSMYLCASHTSLGYEQYFGPGTRLTVT.